The present T cell receptor (beta chain) was sequenced within a study of radiotherapy plus CTLA-4 blockade in lung cancer. Study in general: The study recorded objective responses in 15% to 20% of patients and disease control in 31%. Study-wide results and caveats: Early clone dynamics of blood T cells, plus interferon-beta, reportedly predicted response best. Expansion of tumor-derived TCR clones was observed in blood after radiotherapy plus ipilimumab.

Repertoires were generated with immunoSEQ multiplex PCR, while TCRdb's copy carries only in-frame clones and drops some. The top ten hold just over 2% of the sample, which has 90,000 or so clones, around 86% seen once. With 5 bases removed from V and 7 bases from J, the gap between germline ends came to 17 bases. The CDR3 is 14 residues long. Germline V CDR1 and CDR2: MNHEY, SVGAGI. About this clone itself: Its target is unknown.

The sequence was obtained from a human donor with non-small cell lung cancer who had a partial response to radiotherapy plus ipilimumab. The sequences come from peripheral blood, collected from a patient treated with radiotherapy plus ipilimumab. The chain employs TRBV6-5 and TRBJ1-2; D perhaps matches TRBD1 (5 bases). CDR3 DNA sequence: TGTGCCAGCAGTGTAAGGGAGGGGCAGGGTGGCTACACCTTC. It codes for CASSVREGQGGYTF.